This TCR beta chain was found in a study of vaccination effects on CD4 cells after COVID-19. Clones were read by immunoSEQ multiplex PCR, and TCRdb kept only the in-frame ones, dropping some. The repertoire holds tens of thousands of clones, with roughly four fifths as singletons. As regards this clone: Its antigen is unknown.

The length of the CDR3 is 18 residues. Germline values: CDR1 SEHNR, CDR2 FQNEAQ (reference sequence). Trimming took 1 base from V and 4 from J, leaving 22 bases between them. Using viral peptide pools, the ViraFEST assay grew out antigen-specific CD4+ T cells prior to sequencing. Once cultured for approximately eleven days, the cells underwent separation to obtain CD4+ T cells. This individual contracted SARS-CoV-2 between March and December 2020, as verified by PCR. The material was CD4+ T cells from PBMCs cultured with SARS-CoV-2 spike peptides, obtained before COVID-19 vaccination. This sequence was found in a human donor who had a prior SARS-CoV-2 infection. The chain uses TRBV7-9 and TRBJ1-2, with unresolved D. CDR3 nucleotides: TGTGCCAGCAGCTTAGATGTGACACCGAGGCCCGGAACCTATGGCTACACCTTC. Residues: CASSLDVTPRPGTYGYTF.